This T cell receptor (beta chain) was profiled in a study of beta chain features in type 1 diabetes (dated by TCRdb to the late 2010s). For context, the study as a whole: Patients and healthy donors did not differ in mean age, gender distribution, total cell number or subset yield. A total of over 95,000,000 sorted cells were examined across all samples, and RNA yield correlated strongly with the number of cells per subset. Regulatory and stem cell-like memory subsets were obtained from only 8 patients and roughly 8 healthy donors, while naive and central memory subsets were obtained from all 30 or so donors. In the study, recently diagnosed type 1 diabetes patients and matched healthy donors were compared on the TCRB repertoires of their sorted circulating CD4+ T cell subsets.

General conclusions and limits of the study: Because cDNA rather than genomic DNA was sequenced, highly expressing activated cells could have been over-represented, although no difference in activation and CD3 levels was found between groups. A moderate but significant shortening of TCRB CDR3 length was observed in type 1 diabetes patients in all four CD4+ subsets. HLA sub-analyses involved small numbers of individuals, so any influence of HLA type on TCRB rearrangement remained unresolved. At VDJ recombination sites, patients with type 1 diabetes made fewer insertions and deleted more nucleotides, a pattern implying thymic rearrangement abnormalities. PCR may preferentially amplify shorter templates, but because patient and control samples were amplified and corrected together, any resulting skew would affect both groups equally. Naive, central memory and regulatory TCRB repertoires appeared to be more alike among patients than among healthy donors.

Counted from cysteine to phenylalanine, this CDR3 has 12 amino acids. Here the CDR3 DNA is all that survives: 36 bases in frame from base 1. The germline V gene (reference sequence) yields SEHNR for CDR1 and FQNEAQ for CDR2. V is clipped by 2 bases and J by 9 bases, and the sequence between their germline boundaries is 10 bases long. Each donor gave one peripheral blood draw, approximately 120 mL on average, collected into heparinised tubes. Using a panel that included CD45RO, CCR7, CD25, CD127, CD95 and CD27, naive, central memory, regulatory and stem cell-like memory CD4+ T cells were sorted on a BD FACSAria II. Every sorted population had a purity above 95%. PBMCs were isolated right away by Lymphoprep density gradient centrifugation and were stained directly, without culture. So that batch effects would be minimized, each experiment stained and sorted samples in pairs, pairing one healthy donor with one patient.

The High Capacity cDNA Reverse Transcription Kit was used to reverse transcribe all of the isolated RNA, meaning that expressed TCRB transcripts were what got sequenced. Naive, central memory and regulatory T cell samples underwent deep immunoSEQ sequencing, averaging about 3.57 million total reads per sample. After sorted cells were lysed in RLT buffer, RNA was extracted with DNase-treated RNeasy Micro or Mini kits, with the choice depending on cell number. Each cell subset was processed on its own to prevent cross-contamination, while patient and healthy donor samples were processed together. The immunoSEQ multiplex PCR was used to amplify TCRB sequences from cDNA, yielding 87-bp fragments that span the CDR3 region. Amplicons were sequenced on the Illumina HiSeq platform. The original pipeline was this. PCR bias was computationally corrected using synthetic template baselines, reads within Hamming distance 2 were collapsed, and singletons that could not be merged were discarded. Reads were aligned to IMGT to assign V, D and J genes, CDR3 length, and insertions or deletions at six rearrangement sites. Clonotype counts were normalized to sorted cell number within each subset before computing true diversity and Gini coefficients with the tcR R package. Repertoire sharing was quantified using the overlap coefficient calculated on TCRB nucleotide sequences. The table comes from immuneACCESS by way of TCRdb, which keeps in-frame sequences with V and J called. Part of the clones is missing from these tables; in studies checked, under half for an unresolved V gene and the rest for unknown reasons. That table furnishes V, J and clone size, whereas the DNA furnished D and trimming. In this sample the table shows a few hundred thousand clones, 8% to 10% of which occur a single time. The ten largest account for about 0.6% of the sample.

Concerning this clone: Its cognate antigen has yet to be identified. Base quality data are lacking; no much larger clone is found one base away.

The sequence derives from a man aged 25-40 years with type 1 diabetes. Input material: central memory CD4+ T cells from blood. The rearranged chain carries TRBV7-9 and TRBJ1-2, and the D gene may be TRBD1, 5 bases matching. The nucleotides read TGTGCCAGCAGCTTAAATCAGGGTAGCTACACCTTC. Translated, this is CASSLNQGSYTF.